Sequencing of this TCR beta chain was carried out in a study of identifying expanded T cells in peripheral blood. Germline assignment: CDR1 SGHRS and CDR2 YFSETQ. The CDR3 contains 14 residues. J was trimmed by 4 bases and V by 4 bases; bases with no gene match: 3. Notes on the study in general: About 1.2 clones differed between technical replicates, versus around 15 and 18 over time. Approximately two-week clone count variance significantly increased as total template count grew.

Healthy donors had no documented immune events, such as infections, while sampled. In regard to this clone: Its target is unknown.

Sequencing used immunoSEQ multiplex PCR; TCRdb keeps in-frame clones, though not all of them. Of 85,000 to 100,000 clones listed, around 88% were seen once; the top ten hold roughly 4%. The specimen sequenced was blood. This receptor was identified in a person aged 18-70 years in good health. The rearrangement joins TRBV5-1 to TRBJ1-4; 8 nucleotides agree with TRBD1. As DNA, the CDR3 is TGCGCCAGCAGCCTGGGACAGGATAATGAAAAACTGTTTTTT. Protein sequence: CASSLGQDNEKLFF.